This T cell receptor beta chain originates from a study of T cell changes during pregnancy in multiple sclerosis. The germline V and J ends were trimmed by 2 bases and 7 bases, with 18 bases remaining between them. The CDR3 is made up of 15 amino acids. CDR1 and CDR2 (germline): SQVTM, ANQGSEA. Assay: immunoSEQ multiplex PCR; the TCRdb copy retains only in-frame clones and omits some. The data contain roughly 52,000 clones, around 94% of them singletons. This TCR was sampled from a female donor with multiple sclerosis, enrolled in a pregnancy study. The V gene is TRBV29-1, the J gene TRBJ2-1; tentatively, D is TRBD2 (6 bases). Here the sequenced sample was CD8+ T cells from peripheral blood mononuclear cells, taken before pregnancy. For the CDR3, the DNA is TGCAGCGTTGAAAAGGGGCGGGAAAGAAGGAATGAGCAGTTCTTC. This gives the protein CSVEKGRERRNEQFF.